This T cell receptor (beta chain) was profiled in a study of cytomegalovirus exposure and HLA in healthy donors. The study's findings and limits: In vitro checks showed that a few CMV-associated chains really do target CMV antigens. Serostatus for CMV was the only available immune exposure information. Another analysis was done later, and it associated more than 15,000 TCR beta sequences with HLA alleles at 0.05 false discovery rate.

This CDR3 spans 12 amino acids. Looked up from germline, CDR1 is MDHEN and CDR2 is SYDVKM. Trimming removed 4 bases at V and 3 bases at J, with 7 bases between. The PCR used 60 Vbeta and 13 Jbeta primers. TCRdb's table, derived via immunoSEQ multiplex PCR, lists solely in-frame clones and lacks some. Here the sample spans some 140,000 clones, about two thirds being singletons. Comment on this clone: What it binds is not known.

The receptor comes from a middle-aged woman in good health and CMV-seronegative. Sequencing was done on a sample of PBMCs. V is TRBV28 and J is TRBJ2-7; maybe TRBD2 (6 bases). CDR3: CASSSGLYEQYF. CDR3 bases: TGTGCCAGCAGTTCGGGACTCTACGAGCAGTACTTC.